The present T cell receptor beta chain was sequenced within a study of shared clonotypes between healthy human individuals. There are 15 residues in the CDR3. CDR1 and CDR2 from the germline V gene are LNHNV and YYDKDF (reference sequence). Losses at the gene ends were 1 base for V and 3 bases for J; bases not matched to a gene: 5. A remark on this clone: Its target is not known.

This table comes from immunoSEQ multiplex PCR, and its TCRdb copy is limited to in-frame clones, with some not included. The table records under 1 million clones, 90% to 95% of them present only once. Terminally differentiated effector memory CD45RA+ cells were left out of the naive CD8 fraction, which was CD45RO-negative and positively selected for CCR7. Study-level points and caveats: It was observed that roughly 5.5% of naive CD4 clonotypes were shared across a few donors.

The rearrangement links TRBV15 to TRBJ2-5, with 7 bases identical to TRBD1. The source of this sequence is a man aged 25-45 years in good health. Sequencing input: naive CD8+ T cells sorted from blood. The CDR3 DNA is TGTGCCACCAGCAGAGGGGGACAGAGTGAAGAGACCCAGTACTTC. The encoded protein is CATSRGGQSEETQYF.